The clone carrying this T cell receptor (beta chain) occurred many times. What it recognizes is unknown. TCR beta CDR3 sequences were amplified from RNA transcripts. Primed by the HTBI set, a first-round RT-PCR was run on the TCR CDR3. TCRdb analysed the multiplex PCR reads with MiXCR anew, one entry per CDR3 protein. The table has about 350,000 distinct CDR3 sequences, 15% to 20% seen once. The CDR3 runs 13 residues. V lost 3 bases, J lost 2 bases, and 7 bases lay in between. This sample stems from a study of T cells in Graves' hyperthyroidism and ophthalmopathy. Clinical symptoms, serum thyroxine, TRAb, thyroid ultrasound and orbital computed tomography informed diagnoses. The authors obtained PBMCs from over 8 ml of fresh peripheral blood. Findings of the study overall: Most clonotypes that expanded in the thyroid above 0.001 also showed up in blood.

This sequence joins TRBV12-3 or TRBV12-4 and TRBJ1-2, with D uncertain. The sequenced material came from blood. The source of this sequence is a woman in her forties with Graves' ophthalmopathy. DNA of the CDR3: TGTGCCAGCAGTTTGTGGGCCAACTATGGCTACACCTTC. This sequence encodes CASSLWANYGYTF.